These 21 T cell receptor beta chains were sequenced from one sample in a study of tumour-infiltrating T cells in Burkitt lymphoma. The data were produced by immunoSEQ multiplex PCR, yet TCRdb's version contains in-frame clones alone and is incomplete. The repertoire holds under 15,000 clones, around a third seen once, with over 5% in the top ten. Sample: tumor tissue. Receptors originate from a human donor with diffuse large B-cell lymphoma.

The rearrangement links TRBV2 to TRBJ2-7, with D possibly called TRBD1 or TRBD2 (5 bases each). Deletions cut 9 bases from V and 3 bases from J, with 18 bases between. Germline lookup yields CDR1 SNHLY and CDR2 FYNNEI. The CDR3 is 14 residues long. CDR3 protein: CASRFRDGGYEQYF. The CDR3, as DNA: TGTGCCAGTAGATTCCGGGACGGCGGCTACGAGCAGTACTTC.

This clone was detected once. The rearrangement links TRBV10-1 to TRBJ2-1; TRBD1 is a possible D gene (5 bases). V was clipped by 2 bases and J by 0 bases, with 8 bases between them. The CDR3 totals 15 residues. Germline V CDR1 and CDR2: WNHNN, SYGVQD (reference sequence). This CDR3 reads CASSEQGDSYNEQFF. The CDR3 nucleotides are TGCGCCAGCAGTGAGCAGGGCGACTCCTACAATGAGCAGTTCTTC.

The J gene is TRBJ2-1, the V gene TRBV6-1; TRBD1 is a possible D gene (5 bases). The CDR3 is 12 residues long. Looked up from germline, CDR1 is MNHNS and CDR2 is SASEGT. Deletions cut 6 bases from V and 7 bases from J, with 10 bases between. CDR3: CASRSGLNEQFF. CDR3 DNA: TGTGCCAGCAGATCAGGGTTGAATGAGCAGTTCTTC.

This clone is labeled as medium-sized (0.01 to 0.1%). This rearrangement joins TRBV7-9 to TRBJ1-5; D remains unclear. This CDR3 region has 12 residues. V shed 0 bases and J shed 5 bases, with 2 bases lying between them. The V gene's germline CDR1 is SEHNR and CDR2 FQNEAQ (reference sequence). CDR3 DNA: TGTGCCAGCAGCTTAGCGTATCAGCCCCAGCATTTT. It yields the protein CASSLAYQPQHF.

CDR3 protein: CASSFGTYNEQFF. CDR3 nucleotide sequence: TGTGCCAGCAGCTTTGGGACCTACAATGAGCAGTTCTTC. This sequence joins TRBV11-2 and TRBJ2-1, with D hard to call. The CDR3 is made up of 13 amino acids. Germline V gene lookup returns CDR1 SGHAT and CDR2 FQNNGV. Trimming stripped 3 bases from V and 2 bases from J, with 5 bases between.

The V gene is TRBV9, the J gene TRBJ2-3; TRBD2 matches 10 bases. CDR1 and CDR2 from the germline V gene are SGDLS and YYNGEE. V trimming: 4 bases; J trimming: 3 bases; junction bases outside the gene matches: 5. The CDR3 has 15 residues. CDR3 sequence (DNA): TGTGCCAGCAGCAAGCGGGAGGGCGGGACAGATACGCAGTATTTT. Translating it yields CASSKREGGTDTQYF.

In DNA form, the CDR3 reads TGTGCCAGCAGCTTACTAGCGGGAAGAGCCTACGAGCAGTACTTC. The encoded protein is CASSLLAGRAYEQYF. V is TRBV7-2 and J is TRBJ2-7; the match to TRBD2 covers 9 bases. The CDR3 length is 15 residues. Germline V lookup: CDR1 SGHTA, CDR2 FQGNSA. Trimming cost V 2 bases and J 2 bases; bases outside gene matches: 4.

This sequence joins TRBV5-1 and TRBJ2-1; D uncertain. Germline CDR1 and CDR2: SGHRS and YFSETQ. Deletions cut 1 base from V and 3 bases from J, with 2 bases between. The CDR3 length is 12 residues. The CDR3 DNA sequence: TGCGCCAGCAGCTTGCTCTACAATGAGCAGTTCTTC. Amino acid sequence: CASSLLYNEQFF.

The rearrangement uses TRBV7-8 and TRBJ2-7; D gene unclear. Trimming took off 6 bases at V and 3 bases at J, with 12 bases between the two ends. Germline V gene lookup returns CDR1 SGHVS and CDR2 FQNEAQ. The CDR3 is 13 residues long. CDR3 DNA: TGTGCCAGCAGAGACCAGGACGGCTACGAGCAGTACTTC. Translated, it gives CASRDQDGYEQYF.

This chain uses TRBV2 with TRBJ2-2; 7 nucleotides agree with TRBD1. The V gene end was trimmed by 9 bases and the J gene end by 4 bases; junction bases not matched to a gene: 8. Germline CDR1 and CDR2: SNHLY and FYNNEI. The CDR3 consists of 14 residues. For the CDR3, the DNA is TGTGCCAGGTCGTCACAGGGGAGCACCGGGGAGCTGTTTTTT. Encoded protein: CARSSQGSTGELFF.

Only a few counts were recorded for this clone. This chain uses TRBV27 with TRBJ2-7; D is possibly TRBD1 (6 bases). CDR3 length: 14 amino acids. Germline V lookup: CDR1 MNHEY, CDR2 SMNVEV (reference sequence). Between the trimmed V and J ends, which lost 0 bases and 3 bases, there was a span of 9 bases. The CDR3 loop is CASSLSGQNYEQYF. The DNA for the CDR3 is TGTGCCAGCAGTTTATCCGGACAGAACTACGAGCAGTACTTC.

V and J are TRBV6-5 and TRBJ2-7, with 7 positions matching TRBD1. V lost 6 bases and J lost 5; bases outside the gene matches: 10. Germline V gene lookup returns CDR1 MNHEY and CDR2 SVGAGI. The CDR3 consists of 14 residues. The CDR3 nucleotides read TGTGCCAGCAGCAGAGATGACAGGGATCACGAGCAGTACTTC. It codes for CASSRDDRDHEQYF.

This rearrangement joins TRBV9 to TRBJ1-1; 10 bases agree with TRBD1. CDR3 length equals 17 residues. Trimming removed 0 bases from V and 1 base from J; junction bases left unmatched: 6. Germline-derived CDR1 and CDR2 are SGDLS and YYNGEE. The CDR3 nucleotides read TGTGCCAGCAGCGTAGGCGACAGGGGGCTAGGGAACACTGAAGCTTTCTTT. Amino acid sequence: CASSVGDRGLGNTEAFF.

The rearrangement links TRBV30 to TRBJ2-7; the match to TRBD2 covers 10 bases. The CDR3 is 15 residues long. Looked up from germline, CDR1 is GTSNPN and CDR2 is SVGIG (reference sequence). V lost 1 base and J lost 2; bases outside the gene matches: 5. CDR3 nucleotide sequence: TGTGCCTGGAGTGAAAATCTAGCGGGAGCCTACGAGCAGTACTTC. Translation: CAWSENLAGAYEQYF.

This clone was detected only a few times. This chain connects TRBV27 to TRBJ2-3, with 13 bases fitting TRBD2. CDR1 is MNHEY, CDR2 SMNVEV, per germline (reference sequence). The CDR3 is made up of 17 amino acids. Losses at the gene ends were 3 bases for V and 4 bases for J; bases not matched to a gene: 7. CDR3 DNA sequence: TGTGCCAGCAGTTTCAGGACTAGCGGGAGATCCCCAGATACGCAGTATTTT. Its translation: CASSFRTSGRSPDTQYF.

The chain recombines TRBV15 with TRBJ1-3; no clear D gene. Germline CDR1 and CDR2: LNHNV and YYDKDF (reference sequence). Trimming left V 0 bases short and J 0 bases short, with 9 bases between. The length of the CDR3 is 16 residues. The CDR3 sequence: CATSREAVNSGNTIYF. DNA for the CDR3: TGTGCCACCAGCAGAGAGGCGGTCAACTCTGGAAACACCATATATTTT.

This clone was found a few times. The V gene is TRBV19, the J gene TRBJ1-1; a possible D gene is TRBD1 (6 bases). The CDR3 contains 12 residues. V shed 6 bases and J shed 4 bases, with 9 bases lying between them. Germline-derived CDR1 and CDR2 are LNHDA and SQIVND (reference sequence). As DNA, the CDR3 is TGTGCCAGTAGACAGGGTGGCACTGAAGCTTTCTTT. It is translated as CASRQGGTEAFF.

CDR3: CASSSTGRSSGNTIYF. The CDR3 region has the DNA TGTGCCAGCAGCTCGACAGGGCGCTCCTCTGGAAACACCATATATTTT. The chain recombines TRBV7-9 with TRBJ1-3, with 7 positions matching TRBD1. Trimming at V came to 4 bases and at J to 0 bases, leaving 6 bases not matched to a gene. There are 16 residues in the CDR3. Germline V CDR1 and CDR2: SEHNR, FQNEAQ (reference sequence).

This clone was observed a handful of times. The V call is TRBV29-1, the J call TRBJ2-5, with D possibly TRBD1 on 6 matching bases. CDR1 and CDR2 from the germline V gene are SQVTM and ANQGSEA. Trimming took off 6 bases at V and 2 bases at J, with 22 bases between the two ends. The CDR3 length is 16 residues. The CDR3, as DNA: TGCAGCGTCTACGAACAGGGTTCATGGTCGCAAGAGACCCAGTACTTC. Translated: CSVYEQGSWSQETQYF.

The chain employs TRBV27 and TRBJ1-1, with a possible D match to TRBD1 (6 bases). CDR1 is MNHEY, CDR2 SMNVEV, per germline (reference sequence). The CDR3 has 14 residues. The ends were cut back, 7 bases at V and 2 bases at J, with 14 bases in the middle. The CDR3 bases are TGTGCCAGCACCTCGAACAGGGCCAACACTGAAGCTTTCTTT. Translating gives CASTSNRANTEAFF.

This chain uses TRBV28 with TRBJ2-6; no reliable D call. The CDR3 is made up of 21 amino acids. Trimming removed 2 bases from V and 1 base from J, with 24 bases in between. Germline-derived CDR1 and CDR2 are MDHEN and SYDVKM. The CDR3: CASSLGPGPHPKWSGANVLTF. The DNA of the CDR3 is TGTGCCAGCAGTTTAGGGCCCGGTCCGCACCCTAAGTGGTCTGGGGCCAACGTCCTGACTTTC.